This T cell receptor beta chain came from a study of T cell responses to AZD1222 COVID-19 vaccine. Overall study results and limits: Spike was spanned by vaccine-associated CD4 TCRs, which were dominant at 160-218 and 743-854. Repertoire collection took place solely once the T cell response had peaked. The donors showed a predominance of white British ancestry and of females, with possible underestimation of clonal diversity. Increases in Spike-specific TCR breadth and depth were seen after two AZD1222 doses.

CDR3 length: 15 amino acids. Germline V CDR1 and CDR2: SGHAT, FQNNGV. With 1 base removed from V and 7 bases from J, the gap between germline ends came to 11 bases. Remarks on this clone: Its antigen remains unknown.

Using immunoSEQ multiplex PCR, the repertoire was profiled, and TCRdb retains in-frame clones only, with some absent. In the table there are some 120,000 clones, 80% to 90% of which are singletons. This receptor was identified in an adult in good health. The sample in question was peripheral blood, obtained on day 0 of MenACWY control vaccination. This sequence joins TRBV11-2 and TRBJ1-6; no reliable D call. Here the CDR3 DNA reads TGTGCCAGCAGCTTAGGTAGCCTACCAAATTCACCCCTCCACTTT. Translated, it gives CASSLGSLPNSPLHF.